The 13 T cell receptor beta chains reported below all come from one sample, sequenced in a study of blood T cell repertoires in COVID-19. Generated by immunoSEQ multiplex PCR, the TCRdb table keeps only in-frame clones and is missing some. The table shows approximately 150,000 clones, with roughly 80% occurring only once. Sample: peripheral blood. The source of these receptors is a man over 45 with active or convalescent COVID-19.

The rearrangement joins TRBV7-2 to TRBJ2-3; 7 bases match TRBD2. From germline, CDR1 is SGHTA and CDR2 FQGNSA. The length of the CDR3 is 16 residues. V lost 2 bases, J lost 3 bases, and 8 bases stayed unmatched. The CDR3 sequence: CASSLRGRANTDTQYF. CDR3 DNA sequence: TGTGCCAGCAGCTTACGGGGGAGGGCCAATACAGATACGCAGTATTTT.

The V gene is TRBV18, the J gene TRBJ1-4; maybe TRBD1 (6 bases). Per the germline V gene, CDR1 is KGHSH and CDR2 is LQKENI. The CDR3 has 14 residues. The V gene lost 0 bases and the J gene lost 5 bases, with 7 bases spanning the gap. The CDR3, as DNA: TGTGCCAGCTCACCACCGACAGGCAATGAAAAACTGTTTTTT. It yields the protein CASSPPTGNEKLFF.

The chain is built from TRBV20-1 and TRBJ1-1; D is ambiguous. The germline gives CDR1 DFQATT, CDR2 SNEGSKA (reference sequence). The CDR3 has 10 residues. Trimming cost V 6 bases and J 4 bases, with 6 bases left between them. In DNA, the CDR3 is TGCAGTGCCCTCCCCACTGAAGCTTTCTTT. It is translated as CSALPTEAFF.

This clone occurred once. The V call is TRBV9, the J call TRBJ1-4; the D gene is possibly TRBD1 (6 bases). CDR1 and CDR2 (germline): SGDLS, YYNGEE. This CDR3 is built from 16 residues. V was shortened by 0 bases and J by 8 bases, with 17 bases between the two germline ends. CDR3 protein: CASSVGKGQGREKLFF. The CDR3 coding sequence is TGTGCCAGCAGCGTAGGAAAAGGGCAGGGGAGAGAAAAACTGTTTTTT.

This chain joins TRBV2 and TRBJ2-7, with 11 positions matching TRBD2. The germline gives CDR1 SNHLY, CDR2 FYNNEI. V lost 6 bases to trimming and J lost 4 bases; unmatched junction nucleotides: 8. The CDR3 length is 15 residues. The CDR3 loop reads CASSRSGRVLYEQYF. CDR3 coding DNA: TGTGCCAGCAGCCGTAGCGGGAGGGTACTTTACGAGCAGTACTTC. Full variable domain (missing parts from reference TRBV2 and TRBJ2-7): EPEVTQTPSHQVTQMGQEVILRCVPISNHLYFYWYRQILGQKVEFLVSFYNNEISEKSEIFDDQFSVERPDGSNFTLKIRSTKLEDSAMYFCASSRSGRVLYEQYFGPGTRLTVT.

V is TRBV28 and J is TRBJ2-3; weak D call: TRBD1 (6 bases). Germline CDR1 MDHEN, CDR2 SYDVKM. The CDR3 is 14 amino acids. V was pared by 8 bases and J by 2 bases, with 14 bases between. CDR3 in DNA: TGTGCCAGCGGCCTTAGGGGGTTCACAGATACGCAGTATTTT. Its protein product is CASGLRGFTDTQYF.

The V and J genes are TRBV7-9 and TRBJ2-1; unclear D gene. Trimming left V 4 bases short and J 5 bases short, with 3 bases between. This CDR3 region has 11 residues. Germline values: CDR1 SEHNR, CDR2 FQNEAQ (reference sequence). The CDR3, as DNA: TGTGCCAGCAGCTATAACAATGAGCAGTTCTTC. Its translation: CASSYNNEQFF. Complete variable domain (other parts from reference TRBV7-9 and TRBJ2-1): DTGVSQNPRHKITKRGQNVTFRCDPISEHNRLYWYRQTLGQGPEFLTYFQNEAQLEKSRLLSDRFSAERPKGSFSTLEIQRTEQGDSAMYLCASSYNNEQFFGPGTRLTVL.

The table lists this clone with a few counts. The chain combines TRBV27 with TRBJ1-2, with a possible D match to TRBD1 (6 bases). The CDR3 is 15 residues long. Germline V lookup: CDR1 MNHEY, CDR2 SMNVEV (reference sequence). Trimming stripped 4 bases from V and 4 bases from J, with 16 bases between. The CDR3 here is CASSSTPDSLYGYTF. The CDR3, as DNA: TGTGCCAGCAGTTCGACTCCGGACAGCCTCTATGGCTACACCTTC.

This chain connects TRBV6-6 to TRBJ2-2; a possible D gene is TRBD2 (5 bases). CDR3 length: 17 residues. Germline V gene data show CDR1 as MNHNY and CDR2 as SVGAGI (reference sequence). The V end was cut by 5 bases, the J end by 0 bases, with 16 bases between. The CDR3 nucleotides read TGTGCCAGCAGTCCGGGGTCCGAAGGACCGAACACCGGGGAGCTGTTTTTT. Amino acids: CASSPGSEGPNTGELFF.

This rearrangement joins TRBV7-9 to TRBJ1-3; tentatively, D is TRBD1 (5 bases). Germline V gene sequence: CDR1 SEHNR, CDR2 FQNEAQ (reference sequence). The CDR3 totals 17 residues. V gave up 1 base and J gave up 0 bases, with 13 bases separating them. DNA of the CDR3: TGTGCCAGCAGCTTAGGGCGGACATCCAGCTCTGGAAACACCATATATTTT. It specifies CASSLGRTSSSGNTIYF.

This sequence joins TRBV5-1 and TRBJ2-1, with D perhaps matching TRBD2 (6 bases). CDR3 length equals 16 residues. V was shortened by 0 bases and J by 6 bases, with 16 bases between the two germline ends. Looked up from germline, CDR1 is SGHRS and CDR2 is YFSETQ. The CDR3 nucleotides read TGCGCCAGCAGCTTGGCCGGCGGACTATCCATCAATGAGCAGTTCTTC. Translated, it gives CASSLAGGLSINEQFF.

The rearrangement links TRBV7-6 to TRBJ1-3; TRBD1 is a possible D gene (5 bases). Germline loops: CDR1 SGHVS, CDR2 FNYEAQ. Deletions cut 4 bases from V and 0 bases from J, with 19 bases between. This CDR3 region has 18 residues. CDR3 region: CASSSRAKGPYSGNTIYF. DNA for the CDR3: TGTGCCAGCAGCTCACGGGCGAAGGGGCCATACTCTGGAAACACCATATATTTT.

This chain links TRBV10-2 with TRBJ1-5; TRBD1 matches at 7 bases. V dropped 7 bases and J dropped 3; count of bases not matched to a gene: 9. The CDR3 contains 15 residues. Germline assignment: CDR1 WSHSY and CDR2 SAAADI. CDR3 nucleotide sequence: TGCGCCAGCATGGGCACGGACAGGTTCAATCAGCCCCAGCATTTT. This sequence encodes CASMGTDRFNQPQHF.